A single sample gave rise to the 21 T cell receptor beta chains below, sequenced in a study of beta chain features in type 1 diabetes. Study findings and constraints: There was a moderate but significant shortening of TCRB CDR3s in all four CD4+ subsets of Type 1 diabetes patients.

Expressed TCRB transcripts were sequenced because the entire RNA isolate underwent reverse transcription. TCRdb's table, derived via immunoSEQ multiplex PCR, lists solely in-frame clones and lacks some. The sample records tens of thousands of clones, less than 70% being singletons. Antigen specificity for these receptors is unknown. Material for sequencing was Tregs from blood. These TCRs come from a woman aged 25 to 39 with type 1 diabetes.

The chain carries TRBV6-5 and TRBJ1-2; D possibly corresponds to TRBD1 (6 bases). Germline V gene lookup returns CDR1 MNHEY and CDR2 SVGAGI. V was pared by 0 bases and J by 1 base, with 9 bases between. This CDR3 is built from 15 residues. The CDR3 region has the DNA TGTGCCAGCAGTTACTCAGGGACAATTAACTATGGCTACACCTTC. As protein: CASSYSGTINYGYTF.

The rearrangement links TRBV2 to TRBJ1-5, with TRBD1 matching 8 bases. Germline CDR1 SNHLY, CDR2 FYNNEI. V gave up 7 bases and J gave up 5 bases; unmatched junction bases: 7. CDR3 size: 14 residues. The CDR3 DNA sequence: TGTGCCAGCACAGACAGGGGCAGGGATCAGCCCCAGCATTTT. Translation: CASTDRGRDQPQHF. The entire variable domain, with the rest obtained from reference TRBV2 and TRBJ1-5, is as follows: EPEVTQTPSHQVTQMGQEVILRCVPISNHLYFYWYRQILGQKVEFLVSFYNNEISEKSEIFDDQFSVERPDGSNFTLKIRSTKLEDSAMYFCASTDRGRDQPQHFGDGTRLSIL.

Remarks on this clone: At the DNA level, this CDR3 is encoded by other sequences in the same sample as well. The CDR3 here is CASSPFPRGEQYF. The CDR3, as DNA: TGTGCCAGCAGCCCTTTTCCTAGGGGTGAGCAGTACTTC. V and J are TRBV7-2 and TRBJ2-7; D possibly corresponds to TRBD1 (5 bases). The length of the CDR3 is 13 residues. Trimming took 5 bases from V and 7 from J, leaving 15 bases between them. CDR1 and CDR2 from the germline V gene are SGHTA and FQGNSA.

The CDR3 region is CASSQDPPSYSGNTIYF. CDR3 DNA sequence: TGCGCCAGCAGCCAAGATCCCCCCTCTTACTCTGGAAACACCATATATTTT. This rearrangement joins TRBV4-1 to TRBJ1-3; D gene ambiguous. V gave up 0 bases and J gave up 0 bases, with 12 bases separating them. The length of the CDR3 is 17 residues. CDR1 and CDR2 from the germline V gene are MGHRA and YSYEKL.

This chain links TRBV18 with TRBJ1-1; the D gene is possibly TRBD1 (5 bases). The V end was cut by 4 bases, the J end by 4 bases, with 16 bases between. Germline V gene sequence: CDR1 KGHSH, CDR2 LQKENI. This CDR3 contains 15 residues. The CDR3, as DNA: TGTGCCAGCTCACTTGGCGCGGGGGTAGGCACTGAAGCTTTCTTT. Translated, it gives CASSLGAGVGTEAFF.

The CDR3 spells CASSYILAGGLADTQYF. The DNA for the CDR3 is TGTGCCAGCAGCTATATACTAGCGGGAGGTCTTGCAGATACGCAGTATTTT. This chain links TRBV5-8 with TRBJ2-3; 12 positions agree with TRBD2. The V segment lost 3 bases and the J segment 4 bases; nucleotides outside the gene matches: 9. Germline values: CDR1 SGHTS, CDR2 YDEGEE. This CDR3 spans 17 amino acids.

This chain links TRBV6-6 with TRBJ1-2; 8 bases map to TRBD1. From germline, CDR1 is MNHNY and CDR2 SVGAGI (reference sequence). V was clipped by 6 bases and J by 6 bases; unmatched bases: 12. CDR3 size: 15 residues. CDR3 sequence reads: CASSSHPQGGDGYTF. Here the CDR3 DNA reads TGTGCCAGCAGCTCGCACCCACAGGGGGGAGATGGCTACACCTTC.

The table lists this clone with a few counts. The chain couples TRBV7-6 to TRBJ2-2, with D possibly being TRBD1 (5 bases). Germline V gene sequence: CDR1 SGHVS, CDR2 FNYEAQ. Trimming cost V 7 bases and J 6 bases, with 18 bases left between them. This CDR3 is 15 amino acids long. Here the CDR3 DNA reads TGTGCCAGCAAAGGGGCGCCCCTTAGGTCCGGGGAGCTGTTTTTT. This codes for CASKGAPLRSGELFF.

The chain is built from TRBV5-1 and TRBJ2-3; a possible D gene is TRBD1 (6 bases). The CDR3 contains 15 residues. Germline values: CDR1 SGHRS, CDR2 YFSETQ. Trimming took 0 bases from V and 2 from J, leaving 10 bases between them. CDR3 sequence: CASSLAQGNTDTQYF. The CDR3 DNA sequence: TGCGCCAGCAGCTTGGCACAGGGAAACACAGATACGCAGTATTTT.

The chain carries TRBV7-9 and TRBJ1-2; D remains unclear. The CDR3 length is 14 residues. From germline, CDR1 is SEHNR and CDR2 FQNEAQ (reference sequence). V was clipped by 3 bases and J by 4 bases, with 12 bases between them. CDR3 loop: CASSFSWQAYGYTF. The CDR3 nucleotides read TGTGCCAGCAGCTTTTCCTGGCAGGCCTATGGCTACACCTTC. The whole variable domain, filled in from reference TRBV7-9 and TRBJ1-2, reads DTGVSQNPRHKITKRGQNVTFRCDPISEHNRLYWYRQTLGQGPEFLTYFQNEAQLEKSRLLSDRFSAERPKGSFSTLEIQRTEQGDSAMYLCASSFSWQAYGYTFGSGTRLTVV.

This clone was observed once. V is TRBV11-2 and J is TRBJ1-4, with unresolved D. Looked up from germline, CDR1 is SGHAT and CDR2 is FQNNGV. CDR3 length: 14 residues. V lost 4 bases to trimming and J lost 0 bases, with 6 bases between them. CDR3 nucleotides: TGTGCCAGCAGCTGGACTCCAACTAATGAAAAACTGTTTTTT. This gives the protein CASSWTPTNEKLFF.

CDR3 amino acids: CASRAGTAILTQYF. Written as DNA, the CDR3 is TGTGCCAGCAGGGCCGGGACAGCGATTCTTACGCAGTATTTT. The V gene is TRBV2, the J gene TRBJ2-3, with TRBD1 matching 7 bases. V lost 6 bases, J lost 8 bases, and 11 bases stayed unmatched. The CDR3 consists of 14 residues. Germline V lookup: CDR1 SNHLY, CDR2 FYNNEI. Full variable domain (missing parts from reference TRBV2 and TRBJ2-3): EPEVTQTPSHQVTQMGQEVILRCVPISNHLYFYWYRQILGQKVEFLVSFYNNEISEKSEIFDDQFSVERPDGSNFTLKIRSTKLEDSAMYFCASRAGTAILTQYFGPGTRLTVL.

The rearrangement joins TRBV27 to TRBJ2-3, with D hard to call. Trimming cost V 2 bases and J 7 bases, with 10 bases left between them. Germline CDR1 MNHEY, CDR2 SMNVEV (reference sequence). The CDR3 runs to 13 residues. The CDR3 DNA sequence: TGTGCCAGCAGTTTAGGGCCCCGTTATACGCAGTATTTT. Its translation is CASSLGPRYTQYF.

The chain combines TRBV6-5 with TRBJ2-7; no clear D. Germline lookup yields CDR1 MNHEY and CDR2 SVGAGI. With 2 bases removed from V and 0 bases from J, the gap between germline ends came to 8 bases. This CDR3 has 14 residues. The CDR3 sequence is CASSYPQDSYEQYF. CDR3 DNA sequence: TGTGCCAGCAGTTACCCCCAGGACTCCTACGAGCAGTACTTC.

This CDR3 reads CASYSVTNEKLFF. In DNA form, the CDR3 reads TGTGCCAGCTATAGCGTGACTAATGAAAAACTGTTTTTT. This rearrangement joins TRBV6-1 to TRBJ1-4; D unclear. The CDR3 covers 13 residues. The V end lost 8 bases, the J end lost 2 bases, and 9 bases lay between the germline ends. The germline V gene has CDR1 MNHNS and CDR2 SASEGT.

The CDR3 sequence is CASRILRTSGDNEQFF. The CDR3 bases are TGCGCCAGCAGAATCCTTAGGACTAGCGGAGACAATGAGCAGTTCTTC. The chain combines TRBV10-1 with TRBJ2-1; TRBD2 agrees at 10 bases. The CDR3 length is 16 residues. Germline CDR1 is WNHNN and CDR2 is SYGVQD (reference sequence). V was pared by 6 bases and J by 5 bases, with 10 bases of the junction left unmatched.

The J gene is TRBJ1-3, the V gene TRBV19; D call uncertain. CDR3 size: 16 residues. Germline loops: CDR1 LNHDA, CDR2 SQIVND (reference sequence). V lost 3 bases and J lost 0, with 12 bases in between. The CDR3, as DNA: TGTGCCAGTAGTATCGGCGGCAGCAGCTCTGGAAACACCATATATTTT. As protein: CASSIGGSSSGNTIYF.

This chain connects TRBV2 to TRBJ2-7, with no clear D. The germline CDR1 and CDR2 sequences are SNHLY and FYNNEI. V lost 6 bases and J 4 bases, leaving 10 bases between the germline ends. The CDR3 contains 12 residues. The CDR3 sequence: CASRQGEYEQYF. Here the CDR3 DNA reads TGTGCCAGCAGGCAAGGAGAGTACGAGCAGTACTTC.

The chain recombines TRBV6-1 with TRBJ2-4, with 14 bases matching TRBD2. In germline, CDR1 is MNHNS, CDR2 SASEGT. CDR3 length: 16 amino acids. V shed 4 bases, J shed 7 bases, and the junction held 6 bases outside the gene matches. The CDR3 DNA sequence: TGTGCCAGCAGTGCGGGACTAGCGGGAGCTTGGAACATTCAGTACTTC. Its translation: CASSAGLAGAWNIQYF.

This chain uses TRBV6-6 with TRBJ1-1; D gene ambiguous. Germline values: CDR1 MNHNY, CDR2 SVGAGI (reference sequence). The CDR3 is 13 residues long. The V and J ends lost 2 bases and 5 bases respectively, with 9 bases between them. The CDR3 region has the DNA TGTGCCAGCAGTTACGTCGGGTCGACTGAAGCTTTCTTT. The encoded protein is CASSYVGSTEAFF.

In its sample, this clone was seen once. V and J are TRBV6-1 and TRBJ1-5; D ambiguous. Germline assignment: CDR1 MNHNS and CDR2 SASEGT. This CDR3 comprises 11 residues. V dropped 6 bases and J dropped 8 bases, with 8 bases sitting between them. The CDR3 sequence is CASRSGKPQHF. CDR3 bases: TGTGCCAGCAGGTCGGGTAAGCCCCAGCATTTT.